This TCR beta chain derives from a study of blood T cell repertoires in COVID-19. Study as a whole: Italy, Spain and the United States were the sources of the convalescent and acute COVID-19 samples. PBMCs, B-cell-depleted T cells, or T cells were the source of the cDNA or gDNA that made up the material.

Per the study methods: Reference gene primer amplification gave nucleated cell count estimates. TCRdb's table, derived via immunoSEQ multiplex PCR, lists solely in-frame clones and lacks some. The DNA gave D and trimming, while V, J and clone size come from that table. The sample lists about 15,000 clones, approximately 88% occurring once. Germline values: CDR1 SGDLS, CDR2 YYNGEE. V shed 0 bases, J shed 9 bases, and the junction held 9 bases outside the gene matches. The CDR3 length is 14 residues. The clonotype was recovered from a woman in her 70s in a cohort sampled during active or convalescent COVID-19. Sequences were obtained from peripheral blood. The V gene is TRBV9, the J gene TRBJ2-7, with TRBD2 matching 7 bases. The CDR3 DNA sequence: TGTGCCAGCAGCGTAGGACTAGCAGAGGCTGTGCAGTACTTC. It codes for CASSVGLAEAVQYF. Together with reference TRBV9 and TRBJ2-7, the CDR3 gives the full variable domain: DSGVTQTPKHLITATGQRVTLRCSPRSGDLSVYWYQQSLDQGLQFLIQYYNGEERAKGNILERFSAQQFPDLHSELNLSSLELGDSALYFCASSVGLAEAVQYFGPGTRLTVT.